Sequencing of this TCR beta chain was carried out in a study of T cells in Graves' hyperthyroidism and ophthalmopathy. The overall study: Staff took peripheral blood when the initial diagnosis was made, before any treatment began.

CDR3 size: 14 residues. Unmatched junction bases numbered 3, after V lost 1 base and J lost 4 bases. Germline loops: CDR1 LGHNA, CDR2 YNFKEQ. Authors of the study amplified TCR beta CDR3 regions from RNA transcripts. Initially, a first-round RT-PCR of the TCR CDR3 employed the HTBI primer set. Each CDR3 protein gets one entry after TCRdb re-called the multiplex PCR reads with MiXCR. Of hundreds of thousands of distinct CDR3 sequences in the sample, about two fifths were seen once. Diagnoses were made from clinical symptoms, serum measures (thyroxine and TRAb), thyroid ultrasound and orbital computed tomography.

The rearrangement links TRBV4-2 to TRBJ1-2; 7 positions agree with TRBD1. Sequenced input: blood. The source is a man aged 18 to 29 with Graves' hyperthyroidism. The CDR3 nucleotides are TGTGCCAGCAGCCAAGGGACAGGACGCTATGGCTACACCTTC. Residues: CASSQGTGRYGYTF.